These 12 T cell receptor beta chains were all obtained from the same sample, sequenced in a study of regulatory T cells in long-lasting Graves disease (dated by TCRdb to the early 2020s). Explained via the paper, the time point label denotes: persistent/refractory GD, antithyroid drugs over 5 years with positive TRAb. For both TCR sequencing and RNA sequencing, RNA was extracted from PBMCs using TRIzol. The library was generated by multiplex PCR. Instrument on record: Illumina HiSeq 4000. CDR3 regions were amplified by Arm-PCR with iRepertoire HTBI primers to construct TCR beta libraries. In TCRdb, the public reads were trimmed at Q25 with fastp and aligned with MiXCR, with productive beta chains retained. Rows are combined by CDR3 protein, so each entry shows the most common genes and DNA. The sample records fewer than 450,000 distinct CDR3 sequences, 20% to 30% of which are singletons. Together, the top ten hold about a quarter of the sample.

This sample comprised peripheral blood mononuclear cells (PBMCs), obtained when the disease was refractory, from a patient treated with antithyroid drugs. Receptors originate from a female donor with Graves disease.

This clonotype was observed many times. The V gene is TRBV12-3 or TRBV12-4, the J gene TRBJ1-1; D is ambiguous. Trimming shortened V by 8 bases and J by 4 bases, and 11 bases separated the two germline ends. The CDR3 runs 12 residues. CDR3 residues: CASRRVITEAFF. DNA for the CDR3: TGTGCCAGCCGCCGGGTAATCACTGAAGCTTTCTTT.

This clonotype was observed a few times. The CDR3 DNA reads as TGTGCCTGGAGTGGGGACAGGGGTGGTGGGACCCAGTACTTC. Translating it yields CAWSGDRGGGTQYF. V gene TRBV30 combines with J gene TRBJ2-5, with 10 bases identical to TRBD1. CDR1 is GTSNPN and CDR2 is SVGIG in the germline V gene (reference sequence). The V and J ends lost 1 base and 7 bases, in that order; junction bases with no gene match: 6. This CDR3 spans 14 amino acids. Drawing the rest from reference TRBV30 and TRBJ2-5, the complete variable domain is SQTIHQWPATLVQPVGSPLSLECTVEGTSNPNLYWYRQAAGRGLQLLFYSVGIGQISSEVPQNLSASRPQDRQFILSSKKLLLSDSGFYLCAWSGDRGGGTQYFGPGTRLLVL.

The chain uses TRBV15 and TRBJ2-7; D unresolved. The germline V gene has CDR1 LNHNV and CDR2 YYDKDF (reference sequence). The CDR3 is 14 residues long. The germline V and J ends were trimmed by 5 bases and 6 bases, with 17 bases remaining between them. CDR3 in amino acids: CATSGPGARVEQYF. In DNA form, the CDR3 reads TGTGCCACCAGCGGCCCAGGCGCCCGGGTCGAGCAGTACTTC.

This clonotype was detected only a few times. The gene calls are TRBV7-6 and TRBJ2-3; either TRBD1 or TRBD2 may supply D (5 bases each). The CDR3 loop spans 15 amino acids. V lost 0 bases, J lost 6 bases, and 13 bases lay in between. The germline gives CDR1 SGHVS, CDR2 FNYEAQ. CDR3 loop: CASSLAGPLRDTQYF. In DNA form, the CDR3 reads TGTGCCAGCAGCTTAGCGGGACCCCTTAGGGATACGCAGTATTTT. Full variable domain (outside the CDR3, taken from reference TRBV7-6 and TRBJ2-3): GAGVSQSPRYKVTKRGQDVALRCDPISGHVSLYWYRQALGQGPEFLTYFNYEAQQDKSGLPNDRFSAERPEGSISTLTIQRTEQRDSAMYRCASSLAGPLRDTQYFGPGTRLTVL.

The V and J genes are TRBV2 and TRBJ2-1; D is ambiguous. The CDR3 is 11 amino acids. Germline CDR1 is SNHLY and CDR2 is FYNNEI. V shed 9 bases and J shed 8 bases, with 11 bases lying between them. The CDR3 DNA is TGTGCCAGAGGCCTGGGTTATGAGCAGTTCTTC. This encodes CARGLGYEQFF. Full variable domain (missing parts from reference TRBV2 and TRBJ2-1): EPEVTQTPSHQVTQMGQEVILRCVPISNHLYFYWYRQILGQKVEFLVSFYNNEISEKSEIFDDQFSVERPDGSNFTLKIRSTKLEDSAMYFCARGLGYEQFFGPGTRLTVL.

This clonotype appeared many times. V usage is TRBV12-3 or TRBV12-4 and J usage is TRBJ1-1; D ambiguous. The ends were cut back, 7 bases at V and 4 bases at J, with 7 bases in the middle. There are 11 residues in the CDR3. The CDR3 nucleotides are TGTGCCAGCAAGTGGGGCACTGAAGCTTTCTTT. The encoded protein is CASKWGTEAFF.

The genes are TRBV6-1 and TRBJ2-7, with 8 nucleotides matching TRBD2. Germline V lookup: CDR1 MNHNS, CDR2 SASEGT. The CDR3 totals 15 residues. Trimming cost V 7 bases and J 6 bases; bases outside gene matches: 14. The CDR3 DNA reads TGTGCCAGCATCCCTCACGGGAGGGCCAGCCGCGAGCAGTACTTC. Its translation is CASIPHGRASREQYF.

The sample holds many counts of this clonotype. The chain has TRBV29-1 and TRBJ1-3; 7 bases match TRBD1. This CDR3 contains 14 residues. Per germline, CDR1 SQVTM and CDR2 ANQGSEA. V was clipped by 4 bases and J by 1 base; unmatched bases: 4. The CDR3 coding sequence is TGCAGCGTTGGACAGGGATCATCTGGAAACACCATATATTTT. It yields the protein CSVGQGSSGNTIYF.

The J gene is TRBJ1-5, the V gene TRBV19; D possibly corresponds to TRBD1 (6 bases). The CDR3 is made up of 15 amino acids. Looked up from germline, CDR1 is LNHDA and CDR2 is SQIVND (reference sequence). V lost 6 bases, J lost 5 bases, and 17 bases lay in between. CDR3 in amino acids: CASRLTGTPYQPQHF. CDR3 nucleotide sequence: TGTGCCAGTAGGCTGACCGGGACACCCTATCAGCCCCAGCATTTT.

The rearrangement links TRBV12-3 or TRBV12-4 to TRBJ2-7, with a weak D call TRBD2 (6 bases). V lost 4 bases to trimming and J lost 2 bases, with 15 bases between them. The CDR3 contains 15 residues. CDR3 nucleotides: TGTGCCAGCAGTTACATAGCGGACTACCCCTACGAGCAGTACTTC. Translation gives CASSYIADYPYEQYF.

The chain carries TRBV27 and TRBJ1-2, with D perhaps matching TRBD1 (5 bases). Germline lookup yields CDR1 MNHEY and CDR2 SMNVEV (reference sequence). V shed 6 bases and J shed 2 bases, with 22 bases lying between them. This CDR3 is built from 17 residues. CDR3 nucleotides: TGTGCCAGCAGCCCTACAGGCTCCCGCGTTCCAAACTATGGCTACACCTTC. The encoded protein is CASSPTGSRVPNYGYTF.

V usage is TRBV7-9 and J usage is TRBJ2-7; 11 bases are shared with TRBD2. This CDR3 has 16 residues. Germline V gives CDR1 SEHNR, CDR2 FQNEAQ (reference sequence). Trimming took 3 bases from V and 1 from J; bases not matched to a gene: 5. The CDR3 here is CASSFTRTSGSYEQYF. DNA for the CDR3: TGTGCCAGCAGCTTTACTCGGACTAGCGGGTCCTACGAGCAGTACTTC.